The entry below gives a single T cell receptor (beta chain) sequence along with its context. What it binds is not known. This record belongs to a study of T cell responses to AZD1222 COVID-19 vaccine. V gave up 2 bases and J gave up 4 bases, with 9 bases separating them. The CDR3 extends over 15 amino acids. Germline V lookup: CDR1 SGHAT, CDR2 FQDESV (reference sequence). General study findings and limits: Spike-specific TCR depth and breadth grew after two AZD1222 doses. Repertoires were collected only later (after the peak T cell response had occurred). Vaccine-related CD4 TCRs covered spike, predominating at 160-218 and 743-854.

The method was immunoSEQ multiplex PCR; TCRdb's version includes in-frame clones alone and lacks a portion of them. Of around 170,000 clones listed, just over 85% are singletons. The material sequenced was peripheral blood, taken 28 days after the second AZD1222 dose. The origin of this receptor is an adult who received the AZD1222 COVID-19 vaccine. V and J are TRBV11-1 and TRBJ1-6, with D hard to call. The CDR3 DNA follows: TGTGCCAGCAGCTTATCGGCCTCTTATAATTCACCCCTCCACTTT. Translation gives CASSLSASYNSPLHF.